The 30 T cell receptor beta chains reported below all come from one sample, sequenced in a study of blood T cell repertoires in COVID-19. Only in-frame clones appear in the TCRdb table, and some are missing; sequencing was by immunoSEQ multiplex PCR. The sample has about 100,000 clones; more than 75% are singletons. The sequenced sample consisted of peripheral blood. The receptors shown here come from a human donor in a cohort sampled during active COVID-19.

CDR3 sequence: CASSSRPGGSGYTF. CDR3 DNA sequence: TGTGCCAGCAGTTCCCGGCCAGGGGGTTCTGGCTACACCTTC. This rearrangement joins TRBV27 to TRBJ1-2; 7 bases agree with TRBD1. The CDR3 loop spans 14 amino acids. V was clipped by 4 bases and J by 7 bases; unmatched bases: 9. The germline CDR1 and CDR2 sequences are MNHEY and SMNVEV (reference sequence).

The chain uses TRBV12-5 and TRBJ1-1; D possibly corresponds to TRBD1 (5 bases). Germline V CDR1 and CDR2: LGHNT, FRNRAP. V lost 3 bases and J lost 1, with 12 bases in between. There are 15 residues in the CDR3. This CDR3 reads CASGLVGGWNTEAFF. For the CDR3, the DNA is TGTGCTAGTGGTTTAGTCGGGGGTTGGAACACTGAAGCTTTCTTT.

With regard to this clone: The same CDR3 also results from other DNA sequences found in this sample. V usage is TRBV5-1 and J usage is TRBJ2-1, with D hard to call. Trimming removed 1 base at V and 6 bases at J, with 8 bases between. Germline CDR1 and CDR2: SGHRS and YFSETQ. CDR3 length: 13 amino acids. The CDR3 nucleotides read TGCGCCAGCAGCTTGTATTCCCCCAATGAGCAGTTCTTC. Its translation: CASSLYSPNEQFF.

The chain combines TRBV3-1 (or the pseudogene TRBV3-2) with TRBJ1-1; D might be TRBD1 (6 bases). V lost 4 bases, J lost 1 base, and 16 bases lay in between. Germline V gene sequence: CDR1 LGHDT, CDR2 YNNKEL (reference sequence). The CDR3 totals 16 residues. The chain's CDR3 is CASSPWGVQGNTEAFF. The CDR3, as DNA: TGTGCCAGCAGCCCTTGGGGTGTACAGGGGAACACTGAAGCTTTCTTT.

V and J are TRBV5-1 and TRBJ2-6; 13 nucleotides agree with TRBD2. V dropped 3 bases and J dropped 3; count of bases not matched to a gene: 6. Germline CDR1 reads SGHRS; CDR2 reads YFSETQ. The CDR3 contains 18 residues. In DNA, the CDR3 is TGCGCCAGCAGCTCCACTAGCGGGGGGGCAGTTGGGGCCAACGTCCTGACTTTC. Protein product: CASSSTSGGAVGANVLTF.

The chain recombines TRBV10-3 with TRBJ2-7, with no clear D. The CDR3 extends over 14 amino acids. V was cut by 10 bases and J by 3 bases, with 19 bases left in between. The germline V gene has CDR1 ENHRY and CDR2 SYGVKD. The CDR3 sequence: CATTPSTGIYEQYF. In nucleotides, the CDR3 is TGTGCCACAACCCCTAGTACCGGTATCTACGAGCAGTACTTC.

This clone turned up a few times. The chain is built from TRBV7-4 and TRBJ1-3; D is undetermined. The V gene lost 7 bases and the J gene lost 4 bases, with 11 bases spanning the gap. The CDR3 runs to 13 residues. Per the germline V gene, CDR1 is SGHVT and CDR2 is SQSDAQ. The chain's CDR3 is CASIGLLGNTIYF. In DNA form, the CDR3 reads TGTGCCAGCATCGGTCTTCTCGGAAACACCATATATTTT.

DNA for the CDR3: TGCGCCAGCAGCCCTCAGGGGACCGAAGCTTTCTTT. Amino acid sequence: CASSPQGTEAFF. This sequence joins TRBV5-1 and TRBJ1-1, with D perhaps matching TRBD1 (6 bases). Trimming pared 4 bases from V and 8 bases from J, leaving 12 bases between. CDR3 length equals 12 residues. The germline gives CDR1 SGHRS, CDR2 YFSETQ.

V gene TRBV25-1 combines with J gene TRBJ2-7; TRBD1 matches at 9 bases. The V segment lost 5 bases and the J segment 5 bases; nucleotides outside the gene matches: 7. The V gene's germline CDR1 is MGHDK and CDR2 SYGVNS. CDR3 size: 14 residues. This chain's CDR3 is CASSTDRGWNEQYF. The CDR3 coding sequence is TGTGCCAGCAGTACTGACAGGGGGTGGAACGAGCAGTACTTC.

This clone has just one count. The V gene is TRBV7-9, the J gene TRBJ2-7; no firm D call. The germline V gene encodes CDR1 SEHNR and CDR2 FQNEAQ (reference sequence). V shed 0 bases and J shed 1 base, with 7 bases lying between them. This CDR3 contains 14 residues. The CDR3 loop is CASSLAVLSYEQYF. The CDR3 DNA follows: TGTGCCAGCAGCTTAGCCGTCCTTTCCTACGAGCAGTACTTC.

The chain joins TRBV7-2 to TRBJ2-7; 13 bases match TRBD2. Germline-derived CDR1 and CDR2 are SGHTA and FQGNSA. The CDR3 runs 16 residues. The V gene end was trimmed by 5 bases and the J gene end by 1 base; junction bases not matched to a gene: 5. The CDR3 DNA reads as TGTGCCAGCAGCCTTCGACTAGCGGGAGGATCCTACGAGCAGTACTTC. It translates to CASSLRLAGGSYEQYF.

This chain connects TRBV11-3 to TRBJ2-1; D perhaps matches TRBD2 (6 bases). CDR1 SGHNT and CDR2 YENEEA come from the germline V gene. V was clipped by 3 bases and J by 3 bases, with 12 bases between them. The CDR3 contains 15 residues. CDR3 coding DNA: TGTGCCAGCAGCTTTGGCGGGACTTTCTACAATGAGCAGTTCTTC. It codes for CASSFGGTFYNEQFF.

The chain has TRBV7-2 and TRBJ2-5; 7 bases agree with TRBD1. This CDR3 is built from 13 residues. Germline CDR1 SGHTA, CDR2 FQGNSA. J gave up 5 bases and V 4 bases, and 4 bases lay outside the gene matches. The CDR3 loop reads CASSWGQRETQYF. In nucleotides, the CDR3 is TGTGCCAGCAGCTGGGGACAGCGTGAGACCCAGTACTTC.

This chain uses TRBV7-9 with TRBJ2-7, with D maybe TRBD2 (5 bases). Trimming removed 5 bases at V and 0 bases at J, with 14 bases between. The CDR3 is 15 amino acids. Germline CDR1 SEHNR, CDR2 FQNEAQ (reference sequence). In DNA form, the CDR3 reads TGTGCCAGCAGCGTAAAAGGGAGTCCCTCCTACGAGCAGTACTTC. This gives the protein CASSVKGSPSYEQYF.

V is TRBV5-1 and J is TRBJ1-2, with D unclear. The CDR3 spans 15 residues. V lost 5 bases and J 1 base, leaving 15 bases between the germline ends. Germline V gives CDR1 SGHRS, CDR2 YFSETQ. CDR3: CASREVGGGNYGYTF. For the CDR3, the DNA is TGCGCCAGCAGAGAAGTAGGAGGAGGTAACTATGGCTACACCTTC.

This chain links TRBV7-2 with TRBJ2-7; tentative D call: TRBD2 (7 bases). Deletions cut 0 bases from V and 2 bases from J, with 14 bases between. The CDR3 is 16 amino acids. Germline V gene sequence: CDR1 SGHTA, CDR2 FQGNSA. CDR3 sequence (DNA): TGTGCCAGCAGCTTAGCGCTAGGGGGGGTGGCCTACGAGCAGTACTTC. As protein: CASSLALGGVAYEQYF.

The rearrangement uses TRBV9 and TRBJ1-2; a possible D gene is TRBD1 (5 bases). V gave up 3 bases and J gave up 0 bases, with 18 bases separating them. The CDR3 totals 17 residues. Germline V gene sequence: CDR1 SGDLS, CDR2 YYNGEE. CDR3 region: CASSAGGPTRANYGYTF. CDR3 DNA sequence: TGTGCCAGCAGCGCGGGCGGACCGACCAGGGCTAACTATGGCTACACCTTC.

V is TRBV5-1 and J is TRBJ2-7; TRBD1 matches 7 bases. Looked up from germline, CDR1 is SGHRS and CDR2 is YFSETQ. Germline trimming cut 0 bases from V and 4 bases from J; bases unmatched to any gene: 7. This CDR3 region has 15 residues. This CDR3 reads CASSLETGHRYEQYF. In nucleotides, the CDR3 is TGCGCCAGCAGCTTGGAGACAGGGCATCGGTACGAGCAGTACTTC.

As to this clone: Additional DNA sequences in this sample encode the identical CDR3. The chain has TRBV29-1 and TRBJ1-2, with 10 positions matching TRBD1. V gave up 6 bases and J gave up 5 bases; unmatched junction bases: 3. The germline CDR1 and CDR2 sequences are SQVTM and ANQGSEA. This CDR3 region has 12 residues. The CDR3 protein is CSVGDRGYGYTF. CDR3 DNA: TGCAGCGTAGGGGACAGGGGATATGGCTACACCTTC.

CDR3 nucleotides: TGCGCCAGCAGCCAAGATATGGGAGCGTCCTACAATGAGCAGTTCTTC. Residues: CASSQDMGASYNEQFF. The chain recombines TRBV4-1 with TRBJ2-1; TRBD2 might be the D (5 bases). This CDR3 has 16 residues. Trimming took off 0 bases at V and 1 base at J, with 10 bases between the two ends. Germline CDR1 is MGHRA and CDR2 is YSYEKL.

The rearrangement uses TRBV6-5 and TRBJ1-1; 8 bases align to TRBD1. The CDR3 has 14 residues. Germline assignment: CDR1 MNHEY and CDR2 SVGAGI. J gave up 0 bases and V 8 bases, and 5 bases lay outside the gene matches. The DNA of the CDR3 is TGTGCCAGCCGAGACAGGGGTTTGAACACTGAAGCTTTCTTT. Translating it yields CASRDRGLNTEAFF.

This chain links TRBV21-1 with TRBJ2-2; the D call in the table, TRBD2, was not verified against the DNA. TRBV21-1 is classified as a pseudogene. The CDR3 contains 13 residues. This CDR3 is CASSSRVTGELFF. The DNA for the CDR3 is TGTGCCAGCAGCAGTCGGGTTACCGGGGAGCTGTTTTTT.

The count of this clone is one. Other DNA sequences in this specimen translate into the identical CDR3. This chain joins TRBV7-2 and TRBJ1-3, with a weak D call TRBD1 (6 bases). CDR3 length: 15 amino acids. Germline assignment: CDR1 SGHTA and CDR2 FQGNSA. Trimming removed 1 base from V and 3 bases from J, with 10 bases in between. The CDR3 reads CASSLVRGSGNTIYF. The CDR3 DNA sequence: TGTGCCAGCAGCTTAGTGAGGGGGAGTGGAAACACCATATATTTT.

The chain carries TRBV6-2 or TRBV6-3 and TRBJ1-6; 7 nucleotides line up with TRBD1. This CDR3 has 15 residues. Germline lookup yields CDR1 MNHEY and CDR2 SVGEGT. With 5 bases clipped from V and 7 bases from J, the junction kept 8 bases outside the gene matches. The CDR3 loop is CASSPPDRRNSPLHF. CDR3 DNA sequence: TGTGCCAGCAGTCCCCCGGACAGGAGAAATTCACCCCTCCACTTT.

V gene TRBV11-2 combines with J gene TRBJ2-3, with 7 bases fitting TRBD2. From germline, CDR1 is SGHAT and CDR2 FQNNGV. The trim removed 1 base at V and 7 bases at J, leaving 8 bases unmatched. The CDR3 covers 15 residues. CDR3 in amino acids: CASSLVKRGLNTQYF. DNA for the CDR3: TGTGCCAGCAGCTTAGTAAAGCGGGGTTTAAATACGCAGTATTTT.

The chain carries TRBV5-1 and TRBJ1-1, with D possibly matching TRBD1 (6 bases). V lost 0 bases to trimming and J lost 7 bases, with 13 bases between them. The length of the CDR3 is 14 residues. The germline V gene has CDR1 SGHRS and CDR2 YFSETQ. The CDR3 loop reads CASSLDSGVGEAFF. Written as DNA, the CDR3 is TGCGCCAGCAGCTTGGATTCAGGGGTCGGTGAAGCTTTCTTT.

The V call is TRBV7-8, the J call TRBJ1-2; D gene ambiguous. CDR1 and CDR2 (germline): SGHVS, FQNEAQ. This CDR3 is 14 amino acids long. The V end was cut by 1 base, the J end by 0 bases, with 6 bases between. The CDR3 is CASSLVSTNYGYTF. The CDR3 nucleotides read TGTGCCAGCAGCTTAGTTTCCACTAACTATGGCTACACCTTC.

The chain links TRBV9 to TRBJ1-3; D is unresolved. The V gene's germline CDR1 is SGDLS and CDR2 YYNGEE. The CDR3 runs 15 residues. V lost 0 bases, J lost 2 bases, and 9 bases lay in between. In DNA form, the CDR3 reads TGTGCCAGCAGCGTAGGAGGGAATGCTGGAAACACCATATATTTT. Translated: CASSVGGNAGNTIYF. Full variable domain (missing parts from reference TRBV9 and TRBJ1-3): DSGVTQTPKHLITATGQRVTLRCSPRSGDLSVYWYQQSLDQGLQFLIQYYNGEERAKGNILERFSAQQFPDLHSELNLSSLELGDSALYFCASSVGGNAGNTIYFGEGSWLTVV.

The chain links TRBV5-6 to TRBJ1-2; tentatively, D is TRBD1 (6 bases). This CDR3 is built from 14 residues. Trimming left V 4 bases short and J 2 bases short, with 12 bases between. The germline CDR1 and CDR2 sequences are SGHDT and YYEEEE. Here the CDR3 DNA reads TGTGCCAGCAGCAGAGACAGGAACAACTATGGCTACACCTTC. Residues: CASSRDRNNYGYTF.

The CDR3 nucleotides are TGTGCCAGCAGTGCTCAGGGTAGGGATACGCAGTATTTT. Its translation is CASSAQGRDTQYF. The chain employs TRBV12-3 or TRBV12-4 and TRBJ2-3; weak D call: TRBD1 (5 bases). V lost 5 bases to trimming and J lost 6 bases, with 12 bases between them. The CDR3 spans 13 residues.